Following are 24 T cell receptor beta chains from one sample sequenced in a study of blood T cells in healthy people across ages. With a J-beta primer mix and a sample-barcoded 5' primer, a second PCR ran about 7 to 12 cycles. TCRdb used MiXCR to reprocess the 5' RACE reads, holding one entry per CDR3 protein. The repertoire holds 750,000 to 1,000,000 distinct CDR3 sequences, roughly 29% seen once, with about a tenth in the top ten. These data were likewise used in another study, on T cells of mothers and their children.

Sequenced input: blood. These receptors were collected from a woman aged 40 to 50 in good health.

This clonotype appeared many times. The chain is built from TRBV7-8 and TRBJ1-5; D remains ambiguous. Germline CDR1 reads SGHVS; CDR2 reads FQNEAQ. Trimming took off 2 bases at V and 0 bases at J, with 8 bases between the two ends. The CDR3 runs to 15 residues. Written as DNA, the CDR3 is TGTGCCAGCAGCTTAAGGACTGGTAGCAATCAGCCCCAGCATTTT. Translation gives CASSLRTGSNQPQHF.

In DNA form, the CDR3 reads TGTGCCAGCAGCTTAGGCGGGGCTGGGGCTACGCAGTATTTT. Its translation is CASSLGGAGATQYF. This sequence joins TRBV7-2 and TRBJ2-3; TRBD2 is a possible D gene (6 bases). In germline, CDR1 is SGHTA, CDR2 FQGNSA. V lost 1 base and J 8 bases, leaving 13 bases between the germline ends. CDR3 length equals 14 residues.

Comment on this clonotype: With a much larger clone just one base away, this may be a read error. The chain employs TRBV7-6 and TRBJ2-5; D is ambiguous. Germline CDR1 SGHVS, CDR2 FNYEAQ. This CDR3 has 11 amino acids. This CDR3 reads CVSSSKETQYF. CDR3 bases: TGTGTCAGCAGCTCTAAAGAGACCCAGTACTTC.

This clonotype was picked up a small number of times. The chain is built from TRBV12-3 or TRBV12-4 and TRBJ2-7, with 8 bases aligning to TRBD1. CDR3 length equals 16 residues. V was pared by 0 bases and J by 2 bases, with 6 bases of the junction left unmatched. The CDR3 here is CASSLAGTGYAYEQYF. DNA for the CDR3: TGTGCCAGCAGTTTAGCGGGGACAGGCTATGCCTACGAGCAGTACTTC.

In this sample, this clonotype turned up a few times. The chain recombines TRBV13 with TRBJ1-1, with TRBD1 matching 8 bases. In germline, CDR1 is PRHDT, CDR2 FYEKMQ (reference sequence). The CDR3 consists of 16 residues. V trimming: 2 bases; J trimming: 1 base; junction bases outside the gene matches: 6. CDR3 nucleotide sequence: TGTGCCAGCAGCTTACACAGGACAGGGCCGAACACTGAAGCTTTCTTT. Translating gives CASSLHRTGPNTEAFF.

The V call is TRBV9, the J call TRBJ2-3; possibly TRBD2 for D (5 bases). This CDR3 has 17 amino acids. Germline loops: CDR1 SGDLS, CDR2 YYNGEE. Trimming shortened V by 1 base and J by 0 bases, and 15 bases separated the two germline ends. Written as DNA, the CDR3 is TGTGCCAGCAGCGTATCTCATGCTAGCTCTAGCACAGATACGCAGTATTTT. It translates to CASSVSHASSSTDTQYF.

The chain has TRBV29-1 and TRBJ1-2; perhaps TRBD1 as D (6 bases). This CDR3 comprises 13 residues. The germline gives CDR1 SQVTM, CDR2 ANQGSEA. Trimming removed 4 bases at V and 3 bases at J, with 12 bases between. DNA of the CDR3: TGCAGCGTTGTGTTAGGGGGTGACTATGGCTACACCTTC. It yields the protein CSVVLGGDYGYTF.

The chain links TRBV2 to TRBJ2-3, with TRBD2 matching 7 bases. V was clipped by 5 bases and J by 2 bases; unmatched bases: 10. The CDR3 spans 16 residues. Per germline, CDR1 SNHLY and CDR2 FYNNEI. The CDR3 loop is CASSRAGDTITDTQYF. Here the CDR3 DNA reads TGTGCCAGCAGTCGCGCGGGGGATACAATCACAGATACGCAGTATTTT.

About this clonotype itself: A much larger clone sits a single nucleotide away, making a read error possible. The rearrangement joins TRBV9 to TRBJ2-7; 9 nucleotides align to TRBD2. The V gene's germline CDR1 is SGDLS and CDR2 YYNGEE. The trim removed 2 bases at V and 4 bases at J, leaving 4 bases unmatched. There are 14 residues in the CDR3. CDR3 residues: CASSVGTSRYEQYF. DNA of the CDR3: TGTGCCAGCAGCGTGGGGACTAGCAGGTACGAGCAGTACTTC.

The sample holds many counts of this clonotype. This chain joins TRBV4-1 and TRBJ2-1; 7 nucleotides match TRBD2. CDR3 size: 17 residues. Germline V gene lookup returns CDR1 MGHRA and CDR2 YSYEKL. The trim removed 0 bases at V and 0 bases at J, leaving 5 bases unmatched. The CDR3 reads CASSQDPSGTSYNEQFF. CDR3 DNA sequence: TGCGCCAGCAGCCAAGATCCGAGCGGGACCTCCTACAATGAGCAGTTCTTC.

This clonotype turned up a few times. The chain couples TRBV4-3 to TRBJ2-3; D might be TRBD1 or TRBD2, each matching 6 bases. Deletions cut 0 bases from V and 1 base from J, with 11 bases between. The CDR3 contains 16 residues. CDR1 is LGHNA and CDR2 is YSLEER in the germline V gene. For the CDR3, the DNA is TGCGCCAGCAGCCAAGATGCGGGACAACGCACAGATACGCAGTATTTT. It specifies CASSQDAGQRTDTQYF.

There are many counts of this clonotype. The rearrangement links TRBV10-3 to TRBJ2-7, with D perhaps TRBD1 or TRBD2 (5 bases each). The CDR3 loop spans 15 amino acids. Germline V gene sequence: CDR1 ENHRY, CDR2 SYGVKD. V lost 2 bases, J lost 6 bases, and 17 bases lay in between. The CDR3 region has the DNA TGTGCCATCAGTGAGGCTGGGACGACGGGCGCCGAGCAGTACTTC. It codes for CAISEAGTTGAEQYF.

V and J are TRBV7-2 and TRBJ1-1, with a weak D call TRBD1 (5 bases). The CDR3 consists of 17 residues. Germline V CDR1 and CDR2: SGHTA, FQGNSA. The V gene lost 3 bases and the J gene lost 7 bases, with 24 bases spanning the gap. The CDR3 DNA is TGTGCCAGCAGCTTCAGACCCAGGGTTAGTGAAAAGAATGAAGCTTTCTTT. It is translated as CASSFRPRVSEKNEAFF.

This clonotype occurred a few times. The rearrangement uses TRBV7-2 and TRBJ1-5; 10 bases match TRBD1. There are 16 residues in the CDR3. CDR1 is SGHTA and CDR2 is FQGNSA in the germline V gene. V dropped 1 base and J dropped 5; count of bases not matched to a gene: 5. The CDR3: CASSLGDRGPHQPQHF. CDR3 coding DNA: TGTGCCAGCAGCTTAGGGGACAGGGGACCTCATCAGCCCCAGCATTTT.

This clonotype was counted ten times or more. This chain links TRBV7-8 with TRBJ2-1; D remains unclear. Germline values: CDR1 SGHVS, CDR2 FQNEAQ. Trimming pared 2 bases from V and 9 bases from J, leaving 26 bases between. The CDR3 loop spans 18 amino acids. The CDR3 coding sequence is TGTGCCAGCAGCTTACCCAAGAGTGGGGATTTTGGGCGTAGTGAGCAGTTCTTC. Amino acids: CASSLPKSGDFGRSEQFF.

This clonotype was seen a handful of times. The chain joins TRBV10-3 to TRBJ1-1; D is uncertain. There are 11 residues in the CDR3. Between the trimmed V and J ends, which lost 6 bases and 1 base, there was a span of 3 bases. Germline CDR1 is ENHRY and CDR2 is SYGVKD. CDR3 in DNA: TGTGCCATCAGCAGGAACACTGAAGCTTTCTTT. This gives the protein CAISRNTEAFF.

This clonotype was recorded a few times. This rearrangement joins TRBV5-1 to TRBJ2-3; possibly TRBD1 for D (5 bases). Germline assignment: CDR1 SGHRS and CDR2 YFSETQ. V dropped 3 bases and J dropped 2 bases, with 10 bases sitting between them. The CDR3 length is 14 residues. The CDR3 protein is CASSSDTFTDTQYF. The DNA of the CDR3 is TGCGCCAGCAGCTCGGACACATTCACAGATACGCAGTATTTT.

At least ten counts were recorded for this clonotype. The chain couples TRBV5-1 to TRBJ2-5; D perhaps matches TRBD1 (5 bases). The CDR3 has 14 residues. Deletions cut 6 bases from V and 1 base from J, with 13 bases between. Germline V gene lookup returns CDR1 SGHRS and CDR2 YFSETQ. The CDR3 is CASKLGQIQETQYF. The CDR3 bases are TGCGCCAGCAAATTGGGGCAGATCCAAGAGACCCAGTACTTC.

This clonotype appeared many times. This chain joins TRBV5-1 and TRBJ2-5, with D perhaps matching TRBD1 (5 bases). The CDR3 is made up of 15 amino acids. Trimming removed 4 bases from V and 1 base from J, with 14 bases in between. The germline CDR1 and CDR2 sequences are SGHRS and YFSETQ. CDR3 nucleotide sequence: TGCGCCAGCAGCCGGACCGACAGCATCCAAGAGACCCAGTACTTC. Translation gives CASSRTDSIQETQYF.

This clonotype was picked up many times. This rearrangement joins TRBV20-1 to TRBJ1-2; TRBD1 aligns across 8 bases. The CDR3 loop spans 14 amino acids. J lost 2 bases, V lost 6 bases, and 8 bases had no gene match. CDR1 and CDR2 (germline): DFQATT, SNEGSKA (reference sequence). CDR3 nucleotide sequence: TGCAGTGCAAAGAGACAGGGGTCCAACTATGGCTACACCTTC. Residues: CSAKRQGSNYGYTF.

There are many counts of this clonotype. This chain connects TRBV24-1 to TRBJ2-1; D uncertain. CDR1 and CDR2 (germline): KGHDR, SFDVKD. The CDR3 runs to 12 residues. The germline V and J ends were trimmed by 1 base and 6 bases, with 3 bases remaining between them. CDR3 sequence reads: CATSDFSNEQFF. CDR3 bases: TGTGCCACCAGTGATTTTAGCAATGAGCAGTTCTTC.

This chain links TRBV27 with TRBJ2-7; 10 bases are a match to TRBD2. The CDR3 spans 17 residues. Trimming removed 5 bases from V and 3 bases from J; junction bases left unmatched: 13. Germline V gene data show CDR1 as MNHEY and CDR2 as SMNVEV (reference sequence). The CDR3 spells CASSPVSGGAGFYEQYF. The CDR3 DNA follows: TGTGCCAGCAGTCCAGTGAGCGGGGGGGCCGGTTTCTACGAGCAGTACTTC.

A word on this clonotype: Compared with germline, one end of the junction differs, possibly owing to a read error. This chain connects TRBV20-1 to TRBJ2-6; a possible D gene is TRBD1 (5 bases). The CDR3 has 14 residues. CDR1 is DFQATT and CDR2 is SNEGSKA in the germline V gene (reference sequence). The CDR3: CSAGASSGANVLIF. CDR3 bases: TGCAGTGCTGGAGCGAGCTCTGGGGCCAACGTCCTGATTTTC.

This clonotype has a count of ten or more. This chain links TRBV5-1 with TRBJ2-5, with TRBD2 identical over 8 bases. With 0 bases clipped from V and 2 bases from J, the junction kept 9 bases outside the gene matches. In germline, CDR1 is SGHRS, CDR2 YFSETQ. This CDR3 is built from 17 residues. DNA for the CDR3: TGCGCCAGCAGCTTGGCCGAACTAACGGGGGGGCAAGAGACCCAGTACTTC. This gives the protein CASSLAELTGGQETQYF.